The TCR beta chain described here comes from a study of OX40 agonist ivuxolimab in advanced cancers. Study background: Partial responses were achieved by three patients: one hepatocellular carcinoma, two cutaneous melanoma. Overall study results and limits: At doses 0.1 to 3.0 mg/kg, CD4+ and CD8+ clones expanded. Relative to CD4+, CD8+ T cells held more expanded clones on average.

This clone was detected only once. Its antigen remains unidentified. The CDR3 runs to 15 residues. V lost 2 bases, J lost 0 bases, and 8 bases lay in between. Per the germline V gene, CDR1 is SGHDT and CDR2 is YYEEEE. Assay: immunoSEQ multiplex PCR; the TCRdb copy retains only in-frame clones and omits some. The profile covers under 30,000 clones, with more than 70% appearing a single time and approximately 15% taken by the ten largest. Patients with a history of autoimmune disease or on systemic immunosuppression were excluded. The chain couples TRBV5-6 to TRBJ2-2; D not certain. This receptor was obtained from an adult with an advanced solid tumor such as melanoma, head and neck, liver or kidney cancer. Material: CD4+ or CD8+ T cells sorted from blood, obtained in a trial of the OX40 agonist ivuxolimab. The CDR3 nucleotides are TGTGCCAGCAGCTTATGGCACTCGAACACCGGGGAGCTGTTTTTT. Its translation is CASSLWHSNTGELFF.